This is a list of T cell receptor beta chains from one sample in a study of CD8+ T cells in alopecia areata. The repertoire was sequenced with immunoSEQ multiplex PCR; TCRdb's copy has only in-frame clones and lacks some. Of around 150,000 clones detected, around 55% appear once; the ten largest clones hold around 5%. The specimen sequenced was CD4+ T cells sorted from blood. These TCRs come from a human donor in good health. CDR3s include the opening cysteine and the closing phenylalanine or tryptophan. A D gene is named only where the DNA matches it firmly. Expanded clones get a size class; other rows say once, few or many, or leave the size out.

D | J | size | V | DNA | CDR3
. | TRBJ2-5 | . | TRBV4-1 | TGCGCCAGCAGCCAGGGAACAGGTCGAGAGACCCAGTACTTC | CASSQGTGRETQYF
TRBD1 | TRBJ1-5 | . | TRBV29-1 | TGCAGCGTAGGACAGGATTCAAGCAATCAGCCCCAGCATTTT | CSVGQDSSNQPQHF
. | TRBJ1-2 | . | TRBV4-2 | TGTGCCAGCAGCTCTAAAAGTGTAGGGGACCGTTATCGCTACACCTTC | CASSSKSVGDRYRYTF
. | TRBJ1-2 | . | TRBV11-2 | TGTGCCAGCAGCACCCTACGGGGACCTAACTATGGCTACACCTTC | CASSTLRGPNYGYTF
. | TRBJ1-5 | . | TRBV6-5 | TGTGCCAGCAGCCTGAGGGGGGGCAATCAGCCCCAGCATTTT | CASSLRGGNQPQHF
. | TRBJ1-5 | few | TRBV28 | TGTGCCACCCAGTTATCCTCCGGGACCCGGGGAGATCAGCCCCAGCATTTT | CATQLSSGTRGDQPQHF
. | TRBJ2-6 | . | TRBV28 | TGTGCCAGCAGATCTGGGGCCAACGTCCTGACTTTC | CASRSGANVLTF
. | TRBJ2-3 | . | TRBV29-1 | TGCAGCGTCGGACGACAGGCGCCCGATACGCAGTATTTT | CSVGRQAPDTQYF
. | TRBJ1-5 | . | TRBV7-9 | TGTGCCAGCAGCTGGGGAAGCAATCAGCCCCAGCATTTT | CASSWGSNQPQHF
. | TRBJ2-3 | . | TRBV5-6 | TGTGCCAGCAGCTTGGAATTCATAAACACAGATACGCAGTATTTT | CASSLEFINTDTQYF
TRBD2 | TRBJ2-5 | few | TRBV29-1 | TGCAGCGTTCCCTCAGGACTAGCGGGAGGGCTAGAGACCCAGTACTTC | CSVPSGLAGGLETQYF
. | TRBJ1-2 | . | TRBV11-2 | TGTGCCAGCAGCACCTCCACAGGGAACTATGGCTACACCTTC | CASSTSTGNYGYTF
TRBD2 | TRBJ2-1 | . | TRBV27 | TGTGCCAGCAGTTTCCCCACGACTAGCGGACGTAACAATGAGCAGTTCTTC | CASSFPTTSGRNNEQFF
. | TRBJ2-2 | . | TRBV7-9 | TGTGCCAGCAGCAACAGAGGGTCGGGCACCGGGGAGCTGTTTTTT | CASSNRGSGTGELFF
TRBD2 | TRBJ2-1 | . | TRBV29-1 | TGCAGCGTTGGGCTAGCGGGAGGCAATGAGCAGTTCTTC | CSVGLAGGNEQFF
. | TRBJ2-7 | few | TRBV7-6 | TGTGCCAGCAGTAATCCCTTCGGGCCGCGAGACTCCTACGAGCAGTACTTC | CASSNPFGPRDSYEQYF
TRBD2 | TRBJ2-1 | . | TRBV4-1 | TGCGCCAGCAGCCAAGATCCTAGCGGGGCCTTCCTTTCCTACAATGAGCAGTTCTTC | CASSQDPSGAFLSYNEQFF
. | TRBJ1-2 | . | TRBV29-1 | TGCAGCGTTGATGAATTTGGTAGCTATGGCTACACCTTC | CSVDEFGSYGYTF
. | TRBJ2-3 | . | TRBV5-4 | TGTGCCAGCAGCCCCGGTGTGGTTAGCACAGATACGCAGTATTTT | CASSPGVVSTDTQYF
. | TRBJ2-3 | . | TRBV18 | TGTGCCAGCTCACCACAGGGGAGCACAGATACGCAGTATTTT | CASSPQGSTDTQYF
. | TRBJ2-1 | few | TRBV15 | TGTGCCACCAGCACTGGGGAAGATGAGCAGTTCTTC | CATSTGEDEQFF
. | TRBJ1-2 | . | TRBV10-3 | TGTGCCATCAGTGAGACAGGGCTCGGCTACACCTTC | CAISETGLGYTF
. | TRBJ2-1 | . | TRBV5-1 | TGCGCCAGCAGCTTCCAGGCGGGACTCTCCTACAATGAGCAGTTCTTC | CASSFQAGLSYNEQFF
. | TRBJ2-7 | . | TRBV7-9 | TGTGCCAGCAGCTCCTCGTTTGGGCAGTACTTC | CASSSSFGQYF
TRBD1 | TRBJ2-2 | . | TRBV2 | TGTGCCAGCAGATTAGGGGGCGCCGGCGGGGAGCTGTTTTTT | CASRLGGAGGELFF
TRBD2 | TRBJ2-1 | medium-sized | TRBV2 | TGTGCCAGCAGGTCGAGAGCGGGAGGAAACAATGAGCAGTTCTTC | CASRSRAGGNNEQFF
. | TRBJ1-5 | . | TRBV30 | TGTGCCTGGAGTGTAGGCAGGGGCACGGCCCAGCCCCAGCATTTT | CAWSVGRGTAQPQHF
TRBD1 | TRBJ2-5 | few | TRBV30 | TGTGCCTGGGCGACAGGGGGGGAGACCCAGTACTTC | CAWATGGETQYF
. | TRBJ1-5 | few | TRBV2 | TGTGCCAGCAGTGCCGGGATTTATAGCAATCAGCCCCAGCATTTT | CASSAGIYSNQPQHF
. | TRBJ1-4 | . | TRBV5-6 | TGTGCCAGCAGCTTCGCGGGAACGGAAGAAAAACTGTTTTTT | CASSFAGTEEKLFF
. | TRBJ2-3 | . | TRBV2 | TGTGCCAGCACGTTGCAGTACACAGATACGCAGTATTTT | CASTLQYTDTQYF
. | TRBJ1-3 | once | TRBV29-1 | TGCAGCGCCGGGTTTTCTGGAAACACCATATATTTT | CSAGFSGNTIYF
. | TRBJ2-1 | . | TRBV11-2 | TGTGCCAGCAGCCCCCTCGGTAGCCTAGGGAGCAATGAGCAGTTCTTC | CASSPLGSLGSNEQFF
. | TRBJ2-1 | . | TRBV11-2 | TGTGCCAGCAGCTTAGGTTCGATTACCTACAATGAGCAGTTCTTC | CASSLGSITYNEQFF
. | TRBJ2-3 | few | TRBV29-1 | TGCAGCGTTGAAGAGTATTCATGGCTGCACACAGATACGCAGTATTTT | CSVEEYSWLHTDTQYF
TRBD1 | TRBJ1-1 | . | TRBV11-2 | TGTGCCAGCAGCGCTGGACAGGGGAGGACTGAAGCTTTCTTT | CASSAGQGRTEAFF
TRBD1 | TRBJ1-5 | . | TRBV29-1 | TGCAGCGTTAGAGACGCCCAGGGGGCCGGTCAGCCCCAGCATTTT | CSVRDAQGAGQPQHF
. | TRBJ2-7 | . | TRBV30 | TGTGCCTGGAGCCGGGACATCAGGGAGCAGTACTTC | CAWSRDIREQYF
TRBD2 | TRBJ2-7 | . | TRBV5-1 | TGCGCCAGCAGCTTGGTGTTCGGGGTAGCGGGATCCAACGAGCAGTACTTC | CASSLVFGVAGSNEQYF
. | TRBJ2-1 | . | TRBV29-1 | TGCAGCGTTGACGCGGGTAATGAGCAGTTCTTC | CSVDAGNEQFF
. | TRBJ2-7 | . | TRBV7-4 | TGTGCCAGCAAGGCAGTTCGTGAAGAAGCGGCCAGCTCCTACGAGCAGTACTTC | CASKAVREEAASSYEQYF
. | TRBJ2-2 | . | TRBV6-6 | TGTGCCAGCAGTAGGGGGGAGCTGTTTTTT | CASSRGELFF
. | TRBJ1-1 | . | TRBV14 | TGTGCCAGCAGCCCAGGCATTAACACTGAAGCTTTCTTT | CASSPGINTEAFF
. | TRBJ1-2 | . | TRBV30 | TGTGCCTTGACAGATCCCAGCGGCGGCTACACCTTC | CALTDPSGGYTF
. | TRBJ2-5 | . | TRBV18 | TGTGCCAGCTCACCAAGGCAAGAGACCCAGTACTTC | CASSPRQETQYF
. | TRBJ2-7 | . | TRBV5-1 | TGCGCCAGCAGCTTGGGAAGTTTGGGCTGGGAGCAGTACTTC | CASSLGSLGWEQYF
. | TRBJ2-3 | few | TRBV11-3 | TGTGCCAGCAGCCCCCCGGGAGCGGGTGGGGCAGATACGCAGTATTTT | CASSPPGAGGADTQYF
TRBD1 | TRBJ1-1 | . | TRBV30 | TGTGCCTGGAGAATACAGGGGGTAGCGAGTATGAGGAACACTGAAGCTTTCTTT | CAWRIQGVASMRNTEAFF
. | TRBJ2-1 | few | TRBV4-1 | TGCGCCAGCAGCCAAGGTTGGCGGGGAGACAATGAGCAGTTCTTC | CASSQGWRGDNEQFF
. | TRBJ2-1 | few | TRBV5-1 | TGCGCCAGCAGCTTGGGACTAGAGCACAATGAGCAGTTCTTC | CASSLGLEHNEQFF
TRBD2 | TRBJ2-1 | . | TRBV29-1 | TGCAGCGGGGGACTAGCGGGAGTAAATGAGCAGTTCTTC | CSGGLAGVNEQFF